What follows is one T cell receptor beta chain and its context. Its cognate antigen has yet to be identified. No base quality values were provided; no much bigger clone lies one nucleotide off. The data belong to a study of Ad26.COV2.S vaccination and SARS-CoV-2 variants (dated by TCRdb to the early 2020s). Concerning the study at large: Donors in the vaccine arm were drawn from COV1001, a multicentre, randomized, double-blind, placebo-controlled phase I-IIa trial testing Ad26.COV2.S in healthy adults. Ad26.COV2.S was given intramuscularly at 5x10^10 or 1x10^11 viral particles, as a single shot or as two shots 56 days apart. TCRbeta repertoire sequencing served as the tool for gauging how specific and how broad the SARS-CoV-2-reactive T cell receptors were following Ad26.COV2.S vaccination. A total of some 30 samples were included in the TCR-sequenced set, comprising roughly 20 Ad26.COV2.S vaccine recipients, 5 placebo recipients and 8 SARS-CoV-2 convalescent individuals. Participants in the trial were split at random into five groups of five each, receiving low-dose or high-dose Ad26.COV2.S once or twice, or else placebo on both occasions. Investigators did not know the trial group allocation while performing experiments and assessing outcomes.

Sample treatment or condition, as interpreted from the label and publication: over 15 received Ad26.COV2.S at low or high dose, single or two shots; roughly 5 received placebo; per-sample allocation not given. Repertoires of vaccine and placebo recipients were sequenced from samples taken on day 63 after the first injection. Between 29 July and 7 August 2020, Cohort 1b enrolled 20 to 30 adults aged 18-55 years at one site in Boston, USA. As a vaccine, Ad26.COV2.S was a replication-incompetent adenovirus type 26 vector that expressed a prefusion-stabilized SARS-CoV-2 spike protein derived from the original Wuhan strain. Overall study results and their limits: Vaccine and placebo recipients had similar non-spike TCR breadth, a finding consistent with the vaccine containing only spike. Substantial breadth of spike-specific CD8+ and CD4+ T cell responses was reported after vaccination. Spike-specific TCR breadth was higher in Ad26.COV2.S recipients than in placebo recipients (P = 0.0014). The study was not powered to compare responses between vaccine doses or regimens. According to the authors, total T cell responses may have been underestimated by the TCR breadth and depth analyses.

The immunoSEQ Assay was the method used to sequence TCRbeta CDR3 regions. After extraction, genomic DNA underwent amplification by bias-controlled multiplex PCR, followed by high-throughput sequencing. The authors processed their data as follows. To quantify the absolute abundance of every unique TCRbeta CDR3 region, sequences were collapsed and filtered. T cell fraction was estimated by normalizing TCRbeta template counts to usable DNA, with usable DNA measured through amplification of reference genes found in all nucleated cells. Repertoire TCRs were annotated as SARS-CoV-2-specific when V gene, CDR3 amino acid sequence and J gene were exactly matched to a known reactive TCR set. MIRA supplied the reference SARS-CoV-2 TCR set, which was filtered for enrichment in COVID-19-positive ImmuneCODE repertoires so that public or cross-reactive TCRs were removed. Using the MIRA antigens, annotated TCRs were further analysed by specific ORF or by position within an ORF. Breadth was defined as annotated unique rearrangements over total unique productive rearrangements; depth was the summed frequency of those rearrangements. Two-sided Wilcoxon rank-sum tests were applied when comparing TCR breadth between groups. TCRdb carries this immuneACCESS record with in-frame sequences only. Its versions omit some clonotypes, under half of them owing to an unresolved V gene in the studies checked, with the rest unexplained. D and trimming were read from the DNA, whereas the V and J calls and clone size are those reported in that table. Counted in this sample were about 500,000 clones; 80% to 90% of them appeared once. The ten top clones hold around 1.8% of the sample.

This receptor was identified in a person aged 18-65 years who received the Ad26.COV2.S COVID-19 vaccine or a placebo. This specimen was peripheral blood, taken in a trial of Ad26.COV2.S vaccine versus placebo.

The CDR3: CASSLAGRASKDFGAAKNIQYF. In nucleotides, the sequence is TGTGCCAGCAGCTTAGCGGGTCGGGCTAGCAAGGACTTTGGGGCAGCCAAAAACATTCAGTACTTC. Rearrangement joined TRBV7-6 to TRBJ2-4; the D gene is possibly TRBD1 or TRBD2, each agreeing over 5 bases. Cut back by 0 bases and 0 bases, the V and J ends lie 27 bases apart. Taken from the germline V gene, the CDR1 and CDR2 loops are SGHVS and FNYEAQ. From the cysteine up to the phenylalanine, the CDR3 has a length of 22 residues. Only the CDR3 portion is preserved as DNA: 66 bases, with reading frame beginning at the first base. Outside the CDR3, residues come from the reference TRBV7-6 and TRBJ2-4 proteins, so the full variable domain is: GAGVSQSPRYKVTKRGQDVALRCDPISGHVSLYWYRQALGQGPEFLTYFNYEAQQDKSGLPNDRFSAERPEGSISTLTIQRTEQRDSAMYRCASSLAGRASKDFGAAKNIQYFGAGTRLSVL.